The 9 T cell receptor beta chains below all came from one sample that was sequenced in a study of CD8+ T cells in alopecia areata. RNA extraction and reverse transcription yielded cDNA as sequencing template. The repertoire was sequenced with immunoSEQ multiplex PCR; TCRdb's copy has only in-frame clones and lacks some. The table has 55,000 to 75,000 clones, more than 40% seen once; the top ten hold 17%. The source was CD8+ T cells sorted from blood, collected at week 0. All receptors come from a human donor with alopecia areata.

This chain uses TRBV29-1 with TRBJ2-7, with 7 bases fitting TRBD1. Trimming took 4 bases from V and 0 from J; bases not matched to a gene: 3. The CDR3 runs 13 residues. Germline assignment: CDR1 SQVTM and CDR2 ANQGSEA. CDR3: CSVAGGRSYEQYF. The CDR3 bases are TGCAGCGTTGCAGGGGGTCGCTCCTACGAGCAGTACTTC.

This clone was found a few times. This chain connects TRBV9 to TRBJ1-2; TRBD1 agrees at 7 bases. Germline V gene data show CDR1 as SGDLS and CDR2 as YYNGEE. V gave up 3 bases and J gave up 5 bases; unmatched junction bases: 7. The CDR3 runs to 14 residues. As DNA, the CDR3 is TGTGCCAGCAGCGAGCGGGACAGCGAGTATGGCTACACCTTC. This gives the protein CASSERDSEYGYTF.

The chain is built from TRBV30 and TRBJ2-1; no firm D call. This CDR3 has 14 residues. Germline assignment: CDR1 GTSNPN and CDR2 SVGIG (reference sequence). V shed 2 bases and J shed 0 bases, with 8 bases lying between them. CDR3 loop: CAWSTGSSYNEQFF. The CDR3 DNA follows: TGTGCCTGGAGTACGGGTTCCTCCTACAATGAGCAGTTCTTC.

DNA of the CDR3: TGTGCCACCAGCAGAGTCAGTCAGAATGAGCAGTTCTTC. Protein product: CATSRVSQNEQFF. The chain is built from TRBV15 and TRBJ2-1, with D hard to call. This CDR3 is built from 13 residues. Germline V gene sequence: CDR1 LNHNV, CDR2 YYDKDF (reference sequence). V gave up 1 base and J gave up 7 bases, with 8 bases separating them.

This clone was counted at least ten times. The rearrangement joins TRBV20-1 to TRBJ2-1; D gene ambiguous. CDR3 length: 11 amino acids. Germline assignment: CDR1 DFQATT and CDR2 SNEGSKA (reference sequence). This chain's CDR3 is CSAVIYNEQFF. CDR3 nucleotide sequence: TGCAGCGCGGTAATTTACAATGAGCAGTTCTTC.

The genes are TRBV19 and TRBJ1-5; tentative D call: TRBD1 (5 bases). Germline lookup yields CDR1 LNHDA and CDR2 SQIVND (reference sequence). The CDR3 is made up of 15 amino acids. V was trimmed by 7 bases and J by 8 bases, leaving 21 bases between them. The CDR3 DNA follows: TGTGCCAGTACTGAAGACCTGAGGGGAATAAAGCCCCAGCATTTT. Translation: CASTEDLRGIKPQHF. The full variable domain, completed using reference TRBV19 and TRBJ1-5, is DGGITQSPKYLFRKEGQNVTLSCEQNLNHDAMYWYRQDPGQGLRLIYYSQIVNDFQKGDIAEGYSVSREKKESFPLTVTSAQKNPTAFYLCASTEDLRGIKPQHFGDGTRLSIL.

The chain recombines TRBV6-5 with TRBJ1-2, with 7 bases lining up with TRBD1. The CDR3 is 15 amino acids. Germline loops: CDR1 MNHEY, CDR2 SVGAGI. V lost 6 bases, J lost 7 bases, and 14 bases stayed unmatched. The DNA for the CDR3 is TGTGCCAGCAGCACATCGATACAGGGGCTCACTGGCTACACCTTC. Encoded protein: CASSTSIQGLTGYTF.

Only a few counts were recorded for this clone. The chain couples TRBV27 to TRBJ1-2; D is undetermined. This CDR3 contains 15 residues. V was cut by 6 bases and J by 8 bases, with 22 bases left in between. Germline lookup yields CDR1 MNHEY and CDR2 SMNVEV (reference sequence). This chain's CDR3 is CASSGLERGSAGYTF. CDR3 nucleotide sequence: TGTGCCAGCAGCGGCCTGGAACGGGGTTCGGCAGGCTACACCTTC.

The V and J genes are TRBV2 and TRBJ1-1; a weak D match, TRBD1 (5 bases). The ends were cut back, 3 bases at V and 0 bases at J, with 11 bases in the middle. The length of the CDR3 is 15 residues. Germline CDR1 and CDR2: SNHLY and FYNNEI. CDR3 sequence: CASSEGRGMNTEAFF. The CDR3 nucleotides read TGTGCCAGCAGTGAGGGGCGGGGGATGAACACTGAAGCTTTCTTT.